Sequencing of this TCR beta chain was carried out in a study of PD-1 blockade in classical Hodgkin lymphoma. General study findings and limits: Patients who responded completely had about the same baseline diversity as newly diagnosed patients. Whereas CD4+ TCR diversity had risen significantly by C4D1, CD8+ TCR diversity had not.

With respect to this clone: What it binds is not known.

Sequencing used immunoSEQ multiplex PCR; TCRdb keeps in-frame clones, though not all of them. The sample shows tens of thousands of clones, about 70% of them seen only once. Indicated time point: cycle 4 day 1 (C4D1), after less than 7 weeks of nivolumab. Relapse was seen in all patients after autologous stem cell transplantation, and brentuximab vedotin exposure was variable. The sample here was peripheral blood mononuclear cells (PBMCs), taken before the fourth cycle of nivolumab. This clonotype was sampled from a human donor with classical Hodgkin lymphoma.

CDR3 sequence: CASSYRGIEAEAFF. Here the CDR3 DNA reads TGTGCCAGCAGTTACAGGGGAATAGAAGCTGAAGCTTTCTTT. The J gene is TRBJ1-1, the V gene TRBV6-6; tentatively, D is TRBD1 (5 bases). CDR1 and CDR2 from the germline V gene are MNHNY and SVGAGI (reference sequence). This CDR3 is built from 14 residues. Trimming removed 2 bases from V and 6 bases from J, with 13 bases in between.